These T cell receptor beta chains were read from a single sample in a study of molecular identifiers for immune sequencing clone quantification. MiXCR was run by TCRdb on the PCR reads, yielding one entry per CDR3 protein. The sample holds under 600,000 distinct CDR3 sequences; 25% are singletons and the top ten take around 0.76%. What was sequenced was naive CD8+ T cells from blood, with Jurkat cell RNA spiked in. Source of these receptors: a human donor in good health. Some libraries in this study had Jurkat cell RNA spiked in. Both conserved end residues are part of each CDR3. Fields, in order: clone size, V gene, D gene, J gene, CDR3 DNA, CDR3 protein. A D gene is named only where the DNA matches it firmly. Where a row states a size, it is once, few, many or the class of an expanded clone; other rows omit it.

>few|TRBV7-9|TRBD1|TRBJ1-2
TGTGCCAGCAGCCCAGAACAGGGGTTGTACTATGGCTACACCTTC
CASSPEQGLYYGYTF
>NA|TRBV13|TRBD1|TRBJ1-1
TGTGCCAGCAGCTTAGGGGACAGGTTCGAGGCTTTCTTT
CASSLGDRFEAFF
>NA|TRBV6-6|NA|TRBJ1-1
TGTGCCAGCAGCCAACGGGGCGGGGCTGAAGCTTTCTTT
CASSQRGGAEAFF
>many|TRBV12-3/TRBV12-4|NA|TRBJ2-1
TGTGCCAGCAGCCCGGGAGCTGGCGAGCAGTTCTTC
CASSPGAGEQFF
>many|TRBV2|NA|TRBJ1-1
TGTGCCAGCAGTGACGCACACAGCGGAAACACTGAAGCTTTCTTT
CASSDAHSGNTEAFF
>NA|TRBV11-3|NA|TRBJ2-2
TGTGCCAGCAGCTTAATGTTCCCAGCCGACACCGGGGAGCTGTTTTTT
CASSLMFPADTGELFF
>few|TRBV28|TRBD1|TRBJ2-3
TGTGCCAGCAGTTTAGCACCGGGACAGAGCACAGATACGCAGTATTTT
CASSLAPGQSTDTQYF
>NA|TRBV7-2|TRBD2|TRBJ2-2
TGTGCCAGCAGCTTAGTAGGACTAGCAGCCGAGACCGGGGAGCTGTTTTTT
CASSLVGLAAETGELFF
>NA|TRBV28|TRBD2|TRBJ2-2
TGTGCCAGCAGAATTACTGGACTAGCGGGTTTTAACACCGGGGAGCTGTTTTTT
CASRITGLAGFNTGELFF
>many|TRBV5-4|NA|TRBJ2-7
TGTGCCAGCAGCACTGACCCGAGCGGAGGAACCTACGAGCAGTACTTC
CASSTDPSGGTYEQYF
>NA|TRBV27|NA|TRBJ2-7
TGTGCCAGCAGTTCGAACCTACAAGTTCTACACTACGAGCAGTACTTC
CASSSNLQVLHYEQYF
>few|TRBV6-2/TRBV6-3|NA|TRBJ2-5
TGTGCCAGCAGTTACCCGAACAGCTACCAAGAGACCCAGTGCTTC
CASSYPNSYQETQCF
>many|TRBV7-2|NA|TRBJ1-4
TGTGCCAGCAGCTCATTCCCGACAGCAACTAATGAAAAACTGTTTTTT
CASSSFPTATNEKLFF
>NA|TRBV19|TRBD1|TRBJ1-5
TGTGCCAGTAGTCTCTGGACAGGGCAAGATCAGCCCCAGCATTTT
CASSLWTGQDQPQHF
>many|TRBV25-1|NA|TRBJ2-1
TGTGCCAGCAGTGAAAGCAATGAGCAGTTCTTC
CASSESNEQFF
>many|TRBV4-1|TRBD1|TRBJ2-7
TGCGCCAGCAGCCAAGGTACAGGGGGCGACTACGAGCAGTACTTC
CASSQGTGGDYEQYF
>many|TRBV10-3|TRBD1|TRBJ2-3
TGTGCCATCAGTGATCAGGGGGCCGGCACAGATACGCAGTATTTT
CAISDQGAGTDTQYF
>NA|TRBV4-3|NA|TRBJ2-7
TGCGCCAGCAGCCCCTCGGCCGGCTACGAGCAGTACTTC
CASSPSAGYEQYF
>NA|TRBV4-1|NA|TRBJ1-1
TGCGCCAGCAGCCAAGGCAGAGTAATAAACACTGAAGCTTTCTTT
CASSQGRVINTEAFF
>NA|TRBV27|NA|TRBJ2-5
TGTGCCAGCAGTCCCCCAGAGACCCGGTACTTC
CASSPPETRYF
>few|TRBV6-2/TRBV6-3|TRBD2|TRBJ2-2
TGTGCCAGCAGTGCCCGGGGTAGCGGGGGCCCGAACACCGGGGAGCTGTTTTTT
CASSARGSGGPNTGELFF
>few|TRBV19|NA|TRBJ1-5
TGTGCCAGTAGGATAGGCCGGGGCAATCAGCCCCAGCATTTT
CASRIGRGNQPQHF
>NA|TRBV7-3|NA|TRBJ2-7
TGTGCCAGCAGCTTATGGGGTAGCCGGGAGCAGTACTTC
CASSLWGSREQYF
>many|TRBV9|NA|TRBJ2-3
TGTGCCAGCAGCGTACAGGACGCAGATACGCAGTATTTT
CASSVQDADTQYF
>NA|TRBV9|NA|TRBJ2-7
TGTGCCAGCAGCGAGGATGGCGTCAGCGGGTCCCCCGCCTACGAGCAGTACTTC
CASSEDGVSGSPAYEQYF
>NA|TRBV12-3/TRBV12-4|NA|TRBJ2-1
TGTGCCAGCAGTTTAAACCACAATGAGCAGTTCTTC
CASSLNHNEQFF
>few|TRBV27|TRBD1|TRBJ2-7
TGTGCCAGCAGTGAGACAGGGATACGTCGTACCTACGAGCAGTACTTC
CASSETGIRRTYEQYF
>many|TRBV28|NA|TRBJ2-7
TGTGCCAGCAATCCGGGGGTCATAGGGGAGCAGTACTTC
CASNPGVIGEQYF
>NA|TRBV5-4|TRBD2|TRBJ2-7
TGTGCCAGCAGCCTTCTAGCGGACTCCTACGAGCAGTACTTC
CASSLLADSYEQYF
>few|TRBV18|NA|TRBJ1-1
TGTGCCAGCTCACCAAGTGCGTCTCATAGGGTGAACACTGAAGCTTTCTTT
CASSPSASHRVNTEAFF
>NA|TRBV18|NA|TRBJ2-4
TGTGCCAGCTCACCCAATTTTGGGTCGGAGATAAACATTCAGTACTTC
CASSPNFGSEINIQYF
>many|TRBV9|NA|TRBJ2-4
TGTGCCAGCGCCGACTTAGCCAAAAACATTCAGTACTTC
CASADLAKNIQYF
>few|TRBV7-9|TRBD2|TRBJ2-3
TGTGCCAGCAGGTCGACTAGCGGGAGGTTGGGGCCGCCAGATACGCAGTATTTT
CASRSTSGRLGPPDTQYF
>many|TRBV28|NA|TRBJ2-7
TGTGCCAGCAGTTTCAGGACAACCCTCTACGAGCAGTACTTC
CASSFRTTLYEQYF
>NA|TRBV3-1|NA|TRBJ1-1
TGTGCCAGCAGCCAAGATCTTTTAGATCTTACTGAAGCTTTCTTT
CASSQDLLDLTEAFF
>many|TRBV4-1|NA|TRBJ2-7
TGCGCCAGCAGCCAAGTGCGGACAGACTACGAGCAGTACTTC
CASSQVRTDYEQYF
>many|TRBV30|NA|TRBJ2-5
TGTGCCTGGAGTATCGCACCGGCCGGAGAGACCCAGTACTTC
CAWSIAPAGETQYF
>many|TRBV14|NA|TRBJ1-1
TGTGCCAGCAGCCAAGGACTCGAGGCGATGAACACTGAAGCTTTCTTT
CASSQGLEAMNTEAFF
>few|TRBV20-1|NA|TRBJ1-5
TGCAGTGCTAGCCTTTTCCGGGACACTAATCAGCCCCAGCATTTT
CSASLFRDTNQPQHF
>NA|TRBV13|TRBD2|TRBJ2-3
TGTGCCAGCAGCTTAGTCCTAGCGGACGATACGCAGTATTTT
CASSLVLADDTQYF
>few|TRBV11-2|TRBD2|TRBJ2-1
TGTGCCAGCAGCCCCGGGACTAGCGCTGAGCAGTTCTTC
CASSPGTSAEQFF
>few|TRBV12-2|NA|TRBJ2-1
TGTGCAAGTCGCTCACCTAGCGGGAGCTCTGGTGAGCAGTTCTTC
CASRSPSGSSGEQFF
>few|TRBV2|NA|TRBJ1-1
TGTGCCAGCAGTCCGTCCGGTTGGACAGAAGCTTTCTTT
CASSPSGWTEAFF
>NA|TRBV4-3|NA|TRBJ1-1
TGCGCCAGCAGCCAAGGACATCAGAACACTGAAGCTTTCTTT
CASSQGHQNTEAFF
>few|TRBV28|TRBD2|TRBJ2-7
TGTGCCAGCAGTTTCCTGGGACTAGCGCGTTTTATAGACGAGCAGTACTTC
CASSFLGLARFIDEQYF